Reported below is one TCR beta chain. Its antigen is undetermined. The table came from immunoSEQ multiplex PCR; TCRdb's copy has only in-frame clones and leaves some out. The sample holds around 180,000 clones, 94% seen once. This sample was taken from a study of T cell responses to AZD1222 COVID-19 vaccine. Whole-study results and caveats: Reports say nearly half of spike-specific TCRs go after unmutated variant regions.

Sequenced material: peripheral blood, taken 28 days after the second AZD1222 dose. The origin of this receptor is an adult who received the AZD1222 COVID-19 vaccine.

In nucleotides, the CDR3 is TGTGCCAGCAGTTTTCCCGGGACTGGGGACGAGCAGTACTTC. It specifies CASSFPGTGDEQYF. The chain joins TRBV27 to TRBJ2-7, with D perhaps matching TRBD2 (6 bases). CDR3 length: 14 amino acids. V was shortened by 3 bases and J by 5 bases, with 14 bases between the two germline ends. Germline assignment: CDR1 MNHEY and CDR2 SMNVEV (reference sequence).